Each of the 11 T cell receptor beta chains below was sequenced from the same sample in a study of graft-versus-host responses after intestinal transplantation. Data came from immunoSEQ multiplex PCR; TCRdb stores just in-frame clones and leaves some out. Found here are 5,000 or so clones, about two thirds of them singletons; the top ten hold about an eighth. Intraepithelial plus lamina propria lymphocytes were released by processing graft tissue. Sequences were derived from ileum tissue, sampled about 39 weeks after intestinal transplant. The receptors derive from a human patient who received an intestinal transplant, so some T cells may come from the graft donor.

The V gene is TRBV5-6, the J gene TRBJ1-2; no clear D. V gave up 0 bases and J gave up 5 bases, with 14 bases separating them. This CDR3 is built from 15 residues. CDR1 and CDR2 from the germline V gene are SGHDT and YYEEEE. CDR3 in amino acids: CASSLVTTGNYGYTF. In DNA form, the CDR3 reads TGTGCCAGCAGCTTGGTCACGACGGGAAATTATGGCTACACCTTC.

Here the CDR3 DNA reads TGTGCCAGCAGCTTCCCGGGACAGGGGGAGACCCAGTACTTC. Amino acid sequence: CASSFPGQGETQYF. J is TRBJ2-5 and V is TRBV11-2; 10 bases line up with TRBD1. Trimming removed 3 bases from V and 5 bases from J; junction bases left unmatched: 3. The CDR3 sequence is 14 residues long. Germline V lookup: CDR1 SGHAT, CDR2 FQNNGV.

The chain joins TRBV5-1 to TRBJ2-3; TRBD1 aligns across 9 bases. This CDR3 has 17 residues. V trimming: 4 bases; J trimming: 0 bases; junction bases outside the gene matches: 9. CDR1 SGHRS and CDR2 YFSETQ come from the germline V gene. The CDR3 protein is CASSDRGFLASTDTQYF. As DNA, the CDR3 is TGCGCCAGCAGCGACAGGGGGTTTTTAGCTAGCACAGATACGCAGTATTTT.

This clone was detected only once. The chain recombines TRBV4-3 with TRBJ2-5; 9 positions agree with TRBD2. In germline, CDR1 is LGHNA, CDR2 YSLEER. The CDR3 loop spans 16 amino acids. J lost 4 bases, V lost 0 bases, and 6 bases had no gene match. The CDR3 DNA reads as TGCGCCAGCAGCCAAGATTGGCCAGCGGGGGGAGAGACCCAGTACTTC. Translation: CASSQDWPAGGETQYF.

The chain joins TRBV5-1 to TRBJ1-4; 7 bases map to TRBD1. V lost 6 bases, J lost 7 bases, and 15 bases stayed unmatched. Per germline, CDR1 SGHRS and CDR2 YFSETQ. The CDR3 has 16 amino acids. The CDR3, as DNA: TGCGCCAGCACTCCCGGGAAGGGGGCGCGAGGTGAAAAACTGTTTTTT. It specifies CASTPGKGARGEKLFF.

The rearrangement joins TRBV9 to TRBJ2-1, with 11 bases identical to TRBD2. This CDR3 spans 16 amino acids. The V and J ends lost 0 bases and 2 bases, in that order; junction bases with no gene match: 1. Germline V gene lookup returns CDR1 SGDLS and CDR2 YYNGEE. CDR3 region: CASSVEGLAAYNEQFF. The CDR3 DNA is TGTGCCAGCAGCGTAGAGGGACTAGCGGCCTACAATGAGCAGTTCTTC.

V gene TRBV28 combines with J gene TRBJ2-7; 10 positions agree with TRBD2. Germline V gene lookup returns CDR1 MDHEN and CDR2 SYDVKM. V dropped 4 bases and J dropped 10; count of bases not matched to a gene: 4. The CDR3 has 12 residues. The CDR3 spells CASSYQREGQYF. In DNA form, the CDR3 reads TGTGCCAGCAGTTACCAGCGGGAGGGCCAGTACTTC. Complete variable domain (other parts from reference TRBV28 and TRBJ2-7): DVKVTQSSRYLVKRTGEKVFLECVQDMDHENMFWYRQDPGLGLRLIYFSYDVKMKEKGDIPEGYSVSREKKERFSLILESASTNQTSMYLCASSYQREGQYFGPGTRLTVT.

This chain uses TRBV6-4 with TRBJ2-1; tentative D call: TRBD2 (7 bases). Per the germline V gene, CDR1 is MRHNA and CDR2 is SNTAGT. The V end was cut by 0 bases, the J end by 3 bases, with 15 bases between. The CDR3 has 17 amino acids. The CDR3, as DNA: TGTGCCAGCAGTGACTCCTTCGGGGGGCCCGACTACAATGAGCAGTTCTTC. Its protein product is CASSDSFGGPDYNEQFF.

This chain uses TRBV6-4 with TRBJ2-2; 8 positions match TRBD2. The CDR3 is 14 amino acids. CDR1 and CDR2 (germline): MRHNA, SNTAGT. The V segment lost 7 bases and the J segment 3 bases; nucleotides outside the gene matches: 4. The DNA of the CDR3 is TGTGCCAGCAAAGCGGGGGTGGACACCGGGGAGCTGTTTTTT. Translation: CASKAGVDTGELFF.

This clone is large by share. The CDR3: CASSRGGAGPSYEQYF. The CDR3 nucleotides read TGTGCCAGCAGCCGGGGCGGCGCAGGGCCCTCCTACGAGCAGTACTTC. The chain couples TRBV14 to TRBJ2-7; D is possibly TRBD1 (5 bases). The CDR3 has 16 residues. Germline values: CDR1 SGHDN, CDR2 FVKESK. Trimming removed 4 bases from V and 0 bases from J, with 16 bases in between.

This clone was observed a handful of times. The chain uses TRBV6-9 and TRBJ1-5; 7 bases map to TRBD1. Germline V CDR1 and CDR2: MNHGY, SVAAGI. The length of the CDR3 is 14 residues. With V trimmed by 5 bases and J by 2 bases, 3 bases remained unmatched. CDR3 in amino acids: CASSATGGNQPQHF. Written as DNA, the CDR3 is TGTGCCAGCAGTGCCACAGGGGGCAATCAGCCCCAGCATTTT.